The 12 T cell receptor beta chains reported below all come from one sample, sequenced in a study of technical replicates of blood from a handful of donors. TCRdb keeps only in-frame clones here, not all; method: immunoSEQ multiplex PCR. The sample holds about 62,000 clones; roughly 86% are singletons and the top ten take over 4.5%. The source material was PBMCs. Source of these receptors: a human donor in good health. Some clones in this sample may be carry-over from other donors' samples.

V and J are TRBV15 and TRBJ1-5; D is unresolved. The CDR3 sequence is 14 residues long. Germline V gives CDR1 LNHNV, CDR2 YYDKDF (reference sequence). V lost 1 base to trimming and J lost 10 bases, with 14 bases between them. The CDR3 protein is CATSRAILSFPQHF. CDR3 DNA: TGTGCCACCAGCAGAGCCATACTGAGCTTCCCCCAGCATTTT.

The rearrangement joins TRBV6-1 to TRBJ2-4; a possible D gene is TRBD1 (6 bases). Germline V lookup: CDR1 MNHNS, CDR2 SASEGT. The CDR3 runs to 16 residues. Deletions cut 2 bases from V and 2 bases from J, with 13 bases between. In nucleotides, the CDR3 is TGTGCCAGCAGTGAACCCAGGGGAGTAACCAAAAACATTCAGTACTTC. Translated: CASSEPRGVTKNIQYF.

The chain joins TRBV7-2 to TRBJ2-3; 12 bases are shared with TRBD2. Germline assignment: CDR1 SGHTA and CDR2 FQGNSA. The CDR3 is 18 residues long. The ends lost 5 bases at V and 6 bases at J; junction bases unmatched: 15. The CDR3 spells CASSRVGLAGGATDTQYF. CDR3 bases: TGTGCCAGCAGCCGAGTCGGTCTAGCGGGAGGGGCAACCGATACGCAGTATTTT. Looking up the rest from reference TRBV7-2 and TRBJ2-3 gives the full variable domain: GAGVSQSPSNKVTEKGKDVELRCDPISGHTALYWYRQSLGQGLEFLIYFQGNSAPDKSGLPSDRFSAERTGGSVSTLTIQRTQQEDSAVYLCASSRVGLAGGATDTQYFGPGTRLTVL.

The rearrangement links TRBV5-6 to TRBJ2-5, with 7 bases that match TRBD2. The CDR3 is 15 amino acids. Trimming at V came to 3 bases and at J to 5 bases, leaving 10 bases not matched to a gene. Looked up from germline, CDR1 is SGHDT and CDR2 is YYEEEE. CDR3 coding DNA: TGTGCCAGCAGCTCTGGTGCGGGAGAGGGGGAGACCCAGTACTTC. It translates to CASSSGAGEGETQYF. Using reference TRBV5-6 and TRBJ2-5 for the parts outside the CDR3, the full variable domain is DAGVTQSPTHLIKTRGQQVTLRCSPKSGHDTVSWYQQALGQGPQFIFQYYEEEERQRGNFPDRFSGHQFPNYSSELNVNALLLGDSALYLCASSSGAGEGETQYFGPGTRLLVL.

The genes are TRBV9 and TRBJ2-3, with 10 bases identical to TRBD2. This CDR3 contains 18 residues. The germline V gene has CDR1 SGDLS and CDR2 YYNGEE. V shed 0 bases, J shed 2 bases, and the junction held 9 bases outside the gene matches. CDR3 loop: CASSVGRSSGGHTDTQYF. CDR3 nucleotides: TGTGCCAGCAGCGTAGGGAGGTCTAGCGGGGGCCACACAGATACGCAGTATTTT. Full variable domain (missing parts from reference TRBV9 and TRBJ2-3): DSGVTQTPKHLITATGQRVTLRCSPRSGDLSVYWYQQSLDQGLQFLIQYYNGEERAKGNILERFSAQQFPDLHSELNLSSLELGDSALYFCASSVGRSSGGHTDTQYFGPGTRLTVL.

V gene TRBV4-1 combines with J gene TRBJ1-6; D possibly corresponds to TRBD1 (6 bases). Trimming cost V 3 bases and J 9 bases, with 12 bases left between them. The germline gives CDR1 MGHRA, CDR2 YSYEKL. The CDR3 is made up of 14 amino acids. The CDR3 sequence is CASSQTGGGSPLHF. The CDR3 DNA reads TGCGCCAGCAGCCAGACGGGGGGCGGTTCACCCCTCCACTTT.

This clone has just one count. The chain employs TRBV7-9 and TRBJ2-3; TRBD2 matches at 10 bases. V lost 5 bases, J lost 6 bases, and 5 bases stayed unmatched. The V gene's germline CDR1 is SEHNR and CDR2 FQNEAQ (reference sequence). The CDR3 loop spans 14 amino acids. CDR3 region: CASSPNSGRDTQYF. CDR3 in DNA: TGTGCCAGCAGCCCCAATAGCGGGAGGGATACGCAGTATTTT.

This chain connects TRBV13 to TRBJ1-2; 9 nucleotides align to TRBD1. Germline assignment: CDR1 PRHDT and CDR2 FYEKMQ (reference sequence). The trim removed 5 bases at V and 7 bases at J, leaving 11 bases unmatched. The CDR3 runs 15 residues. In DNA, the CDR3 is TGTGCCAGCAGCCCACAAAGGACAGGGGCGGGTGGCTACACCTTC. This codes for CASSPQRTGAGGYTF.

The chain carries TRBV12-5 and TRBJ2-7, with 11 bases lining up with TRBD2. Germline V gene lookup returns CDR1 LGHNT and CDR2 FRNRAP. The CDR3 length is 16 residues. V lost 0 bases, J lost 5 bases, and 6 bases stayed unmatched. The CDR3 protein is CASGLVIAGGPNEQYF. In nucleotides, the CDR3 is TGTGCTAGTGGTTTGGTAATAGCGGGAGGGCCGAACGAGCAGTACTTC.

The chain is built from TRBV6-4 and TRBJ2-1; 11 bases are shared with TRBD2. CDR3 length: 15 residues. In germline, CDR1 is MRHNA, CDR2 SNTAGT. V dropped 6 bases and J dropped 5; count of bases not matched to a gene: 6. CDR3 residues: CASSIGTSGHNEQFF. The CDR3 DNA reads TGTGCCAGCAGCATCGGGACTAGCGGACACAATGAGCAGTTCTTC.

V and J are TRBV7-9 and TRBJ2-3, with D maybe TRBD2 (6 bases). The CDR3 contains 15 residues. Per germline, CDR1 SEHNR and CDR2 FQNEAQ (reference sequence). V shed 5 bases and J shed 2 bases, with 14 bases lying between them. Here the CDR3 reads CASSPSATLTDTQYF. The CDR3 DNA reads TGTGCCAGCAGCCCTAGCGCAACCCTCACAGATACGCAGTATTTT. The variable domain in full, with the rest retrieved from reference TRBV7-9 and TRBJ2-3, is DTGVSQNPRHKITKRGQNVTFRCDPISEHNRLYWYRQTLGQGPEFLTYFQNEAQLEKSRLLSDRFSAERPKGSFSTLEIQRTEQGDSAMYLCASSPSATLTDTQYFGPGTRLTVL.

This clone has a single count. For the CDR3, the DNA is TGTGCCAGCAGTGTTCAACAGGGGGGAGAAGGCTACACCTTC. Translating gives CASSVQQGGEGYTF. The chain couples TRBV6-1 to TRBJ1-2; 8 positions match TRBD1. The CDR3 sequence is 14 residues long. V was clipped by 4 bases and J by 8 bases; unmatched bases: 9. Germline loops: CDR1 MNHNS, CDR2 SASEGT.